Below, 23 T cell receptor beta chains from the same sample are listed, as sequenced in a study of Graves' ophthalmopathy and Graves' hyperthyroidism. From RNA, the CDR3 regions of TCR beta chains were amplified and sequenced. First-round RT-PCR employed HTBI primers, with a second-round multiplex PCR after it. TCRdb redid the calling of the multiplex PCR reads with MiXCR, one entry per CDR3 protein. The data hold under 250,000 distinct CDR3 sequences, with over 25% observed a single time. The specimen was peripheral blood. All receptors come from a man in his fifties with Graves' ophthalmopathy.

This clonotype was counted at least ten times. The chain carries TRBV28 and TRBJ1-2, with 9 bases that match TRBD1. The CDR3 length is 14 residues. Germline V gives CDR1 MDHEN, CDR2 SYDVKM. V lost 5 bases, J lost 4 bases, and 5 bases stayed unmatched. In DNA form, the CDR3 reads TGTGCCAGCAGTCCAACAGGGGGCTCCTATGGCTACACCTTC. As protein: CASSPTGGSYGYTF.

This clonotype was detected ten times or more. The rearrangement uses TRBV20-1 and TRBJ2-4, with TRBD2 identical over 8 bases. Trimming removed 3 bases from V and 1 base from J; junction bases left unmatched: 8. The CDR3 is made up of 16 amino acids. Germline assignment: CDR1 DFQATT and CDR2 SNEGSKA (reference sequence). The CDR3 coding sequence is TGCAGTGCTAGCCCTACAGCGGGAGAGGCCAAAAACATTCAGTACTTC. It codes for CSASPTAGEAKNIQYF.

This clonotype was counted ten times or more. The rearrangement uses TRBV6-5 and TRBJ1-1; maybe TRBD1 (5 bases). CDR1 and CDR2 from the germline V gene are MNHEY and SVGAGI. The length of the CDR3 is 14 residues. Trimming pared 4 bases from V and 1 base from J, leaving 10 bases between. The chain's CDR3 is CASSWGPANTEAFF. In DNA form, the CDR3 reads TGTGCCAGCAGTTGGGGACCAGCGAACACTGAAGCTTTCTTT.

CDR3 nucleotides: TGCAGTGCTAGCGATAACTACGAGCAGTACTTC. Its translation is CSASDNYEQYF. This sequence joins TRBV20-1 and TRBJ2-7, with D unclear. CDR1 is DFQATT and CDR2 is SNEGSKA in the germline V gene (reference sequence). This CDR3 contains 11 residues. Trimming cost V 3 bases and J 3 bases, with 6 bases left between them.

This clonotype has a count of ten or more. CDR3: CASSEREGARTEAFF. The CDR3 DNA sequence: TGTGCCAGCAGTGAGCGGGAGGGGGCTCGCACTGAAGCTTTCTTT. The V gene is TRBV25-1, the J gene TRBJ1-1, with 7 bases fitting TRBD1. The CDR3 totals 15 residues. V lost 3 bases, J lost 4 bases, and 8 bases stayed unmatched. Germline CDR1 and CDR2: MGHDK and SYGVNS.

This clonotype showed up many times. The CDR3, as DNA: TGCAGCGTTGACGCTGCAGAGTATGGCTACACCTTC. It encodes CSVDAAEYGYTF. The chain combines TRBV29-1 with TRBJ1-2; D remains ambiguous. In germline, CDR1 is SQVTM, CDR2 ANQGSEA. CDR3 length: 12 amino acids. V lost 3 bases, J lost 5 bases, and 10 bases lay in between.

In its sample, this clonotype was seen many times. The CDR3 reads CASSLGGRSRDVAFF. Written as DNA, the CDR3 is TGTGCCAGCAGCTTAGGTGGGAGGTCCCGGGACGTGGCTTTCTTT. The chain has TRBV7-9 and TRBJ1-1; a possible D gene is TRBD1 (5 bases). The CDR3 spans 15 residues. V lost 1 base and J 11 bases, leaving 20 bases between the germline ends. Germline loops: CDR1 SEHNR, CDR2 FQNEAQ (reference sequence).

This clonotype was seen at least ten times. The genes are TRBV12-3 or TRBV12-4 and TRBJ1-6; D is possibly TRBD1 (5 bases). V lost 5 bases to trimming and J lost 10 bases, with 15 bases between them. The CDR3 runs to 14 residues. CDR3 sequence: CASSLGHSESPLHF. Written as DNA, the CDR3 is TGTGCCAGCAGTCTTGGACATTCGGAATCACCCCTCCACTTT.

This clonotype has a count of ten or more. V gene TRBV19 combines with J gene TRBJ1-1; D is perhaps TRBD1 (5 bases). Deletions cut 9 bases from V and 1 base from J, with 15 bases between. Germline lookup yields CDR1 LNHDA and CDR2 SQIVND (reference sequence). This CDR3 is built from 14 residues. The CDR3 nucleotides read TGTGCCAGCACCCCGGGACGGCAGAACACTGAAGCTTTCTTT. This translates into CASTPGRQNTEAFF.

This clonotype was seen many times. V gene TRBV6-2 or TRBV6-3 combines with J gene TRBJ1-5; 10 bases are shared with TRBD1. The CDR3 extends over 15 amino acids. With 1 base clipped from V and 5 bases from J, the junction kept 2 bases outside the gene matches. CDR1 is MNHEY, CDR2 SVGEGT, per germline. The CDR3 here is CASSYWTGGDQPQHF. DNA for the CDR3: TGTGCCAGCAGTTACTGGACAGGGGGGGATCAGCCCCAGCATTTT.

This sequence joins TRBV2 and TRBJ2-2; TRBD1 matches at 10 bases. The J segment lost 2 bases and the V segment lost 5 bases, leaving 2 bases of the junction unmatched. CDR3 length: 15 residues. Germline CDR1 and CDR2: SNHLY and FYNNEI. For the CDR3, the DNA is TGTGCCAGCAGTAGGGACAGGGGTAACACCGGGGAGCTGTTTTTT. This gives the protein CASSRDRGNTGELFF.

There are many counts of this clonotype. The chain recombines TRBV27 with TRBJ2-2; 10 bases agree with TRBD1. J gave up 4 bases and V 8 bases, and 4 bases lay outside the gene matches. Germline V lookup: CDR1 MNHEY, CDR2 SMNVEV (reference sequence). This CDR3 spans 14 amino acids. CDR3 protein: CASGRTGGTGELFF. The CDR3 region has the DNA TGTGCCAGCGGCAGGACAGGGGGCACCGGGGAGCTGTTTTTT.

The V gene is TRBV6-1, the J gene TRBJ2-5; 7 bases line up with TRBD1. CDR3 length: 16 amino acids. J gave up 3 bases and V 6 bases, and 13 bases lay outside the gene matches. In germline, CDR1 is MNHNS, CDR2 SASEGT. The CDR3 DNA reads TGTGCCAGCAGCCTACCTCCGGGACAGCCCAAAGAGACCCAGTACTTC. Protein: CASSLPPGQPKETQYF.

This clonotype was seen at least ten times. The CDR3 here is CASSAGPNQPQHF. The DNA of the CDR3 is TGTGCCAGCAGCGCCGGACCGAATCAGCCCCAGCATTTT. This chain connects TRBV6-5 to TRBJ1-5; D not resolved. Germline-derived CDR1 and CDR2 are MNHEY and SVGAGI. This CDR3 region has 13 residues. The ends were cut back, 6 bases at V and 4 bases at J, with 10 bases in the middle.

At least ten counts were recorded for this clonotype. The genes are TRBV6-5 and TRBJ1-1, with 12 bases identical to TRBD1. CDR3 length: 18 amino acids. With 7 bases clipped from V and 7 bases from J, the junction kept 19 bases outside the gene matches. Germline CDR1 is MNHEY and CDR2 is SVGAGI. CDR3 residues: CASIHPPPGQGALVEAFF. For the CDR3, the DNA is TGTGCCAGCATTCACCCCCCACCGGGACAGGGGGCCCTCGTTGAAGCTTTCTTT.

This clonotype was counted many times. This chain connects TRBV28 to TRBJ2-7; TRBD2 might be the D (6 bases). V was trimmed by 3 bases and J by 3 bases, leaving 15 bases between them. Germline CDR1 MDHEN, CDR2 SYDVKM. This CDR3 has 15 residues. The CDR3 bases are TGTGCCAGCAGTTTCGGCAATCCTAGCGTCTACGAGCAGTACTTC. Translating gives CASSFGNPSVYEQYF.

The chain uses TRBV24-1 and TRBJ1-1; D gene unclear. V lost 4 bases and J 1 base, leaving 6 bases between the germline ends. This CDR3 comprises 13 residues. Per germline, CDR1 KGHDR and CDR2 SFDVKD. Written as DNA, the CDR3 is TGTGCCACCAGTGAGGCAGGGAACACTGAAGCTTTCTTT. Translation gives CATSEAGNTEAFF.

This clonotype has ten or more counts. J is TRBJ2-2 and V is TRBV6-2 or TRBV6-3, with D possibly TRBD2 on 5 matching bases. The CDR3 loop spans 13 amino acids. Per germline, CDR1 MNHEY and CDR2 SVGEGT. V lost 6 bases and J lost 5, with 10 bases in between. The CDR3 bases are TGTGCCAGCAGCCGGACTCCTACCGGGGAGCTGTTTTTT. Translating gives CASSRTPTGELFF.

This clonotype was recorded at least ten times. The chain is built from TRBV29-1 and TRBJ1-2, with 11 bases aligning to TRBD1. The V gene end was trimmed by 7 bases and the J gene end by 4 bases; junction bases not matched to a gene: 2. Germline V gene lookup returns CDR1 SQVTM and CDR2 ANQGSEA. The CDR3 loop spans 12 amino acids. The CDR3 here is CSGGQGVYGYTF. In DNA, the CDR3 is TGCAGCGGGGGACAGGGGGTCTATGGCTACACCTTC.

The V and J genes are TRBV12-3 or TRBV12-4 and TRBJ1-1; 9 bases map to TRBD1. This CDR3 is built from 12 residues. V shed 4 bases, J shed 10 bases, and the junction held 4 bases outside the gene matches. CDR3 coding DNA: TGTGCCAGCAGTTGGGACAGGGTATCAGCTTTCTTT. Its protein product is CASSWDRVSAFF.

This clonotype was observed many times. The rearrangement links TRBV5-1 to TRBJ2-7; no reliable D call. There are 15 residues in the CDR3. Trimming shortened V by 1 base and J by 4 bases, and 15 bases separated the two germline ends. The germline V gene encodes CDR1 SGHRS and CDR2 YFSETQ. The CDR3: CASSLRHTAIYEQYF. The CDR3 DNA follows: TGCGCCAGCAGCTTGCGGCACACAGCCATTTACGAGCAGTACTTC.

This clonotype came up many times. Here the CDR3 DNA reads TGTGCCAGTAGTATTGGGACAGCCAAAGACCGTGCGCGGCCCCTCCACTTT. Translating gives CASSIGTAKDRARPLHF. V gene TRBV19 combines with J gene TRBJ1-6; TRBD1 agrees at 7 bases. The CDR3 contains 17 residues. The germline V gene encodes CDR1 LNHDA and CDR2 SQIVND (reference sequence). J lost 13 bases, V lost 3 bases, and 18 bases had no gene match.

The rearrangement uses TRBV28 and TRBJ1-5; a possible D gene is TRBD1 (5 bases). V was clipped by 5 bases and J by 2 bases, with 16 bases between them. The CDR3 sequence is 16 residues long. CDR1 MDHEN and CDR2 SYDVKM come from the germline V gene. For the CDR3, the DNA is TGTGCCAGCAGTCGGGAGGGGAGTAGGGGCAATCAGCCCCAGCATTTT. Its translation: CASSREGSRGNQPQHF.